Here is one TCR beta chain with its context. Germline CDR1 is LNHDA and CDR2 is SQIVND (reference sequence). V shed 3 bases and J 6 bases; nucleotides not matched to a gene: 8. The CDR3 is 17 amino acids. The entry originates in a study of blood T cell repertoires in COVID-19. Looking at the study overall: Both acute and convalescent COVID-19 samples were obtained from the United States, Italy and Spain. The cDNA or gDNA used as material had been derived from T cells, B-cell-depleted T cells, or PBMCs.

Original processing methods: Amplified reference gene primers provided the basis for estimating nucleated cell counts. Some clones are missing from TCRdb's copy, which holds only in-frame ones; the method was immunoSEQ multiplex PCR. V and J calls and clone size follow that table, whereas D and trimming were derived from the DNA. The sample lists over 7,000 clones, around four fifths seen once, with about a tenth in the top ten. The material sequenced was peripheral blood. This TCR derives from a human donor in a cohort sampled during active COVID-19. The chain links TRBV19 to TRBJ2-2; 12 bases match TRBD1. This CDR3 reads CASSIQPGTGGPGELFF. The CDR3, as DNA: TGTGCCAGTAGTATCCAGCCCGGGACAGGGGGCCCCGGGGAGCTGTTTTTT.